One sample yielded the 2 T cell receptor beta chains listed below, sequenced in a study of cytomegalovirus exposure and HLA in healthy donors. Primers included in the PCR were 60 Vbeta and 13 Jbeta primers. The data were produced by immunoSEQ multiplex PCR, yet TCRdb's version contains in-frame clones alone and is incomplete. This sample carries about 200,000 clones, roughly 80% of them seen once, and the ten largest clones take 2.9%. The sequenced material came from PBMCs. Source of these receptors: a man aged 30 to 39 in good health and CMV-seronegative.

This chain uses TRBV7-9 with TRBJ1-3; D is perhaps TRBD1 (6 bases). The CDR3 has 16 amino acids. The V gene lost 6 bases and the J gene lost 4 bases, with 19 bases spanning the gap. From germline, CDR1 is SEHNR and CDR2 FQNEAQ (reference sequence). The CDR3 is CASSGSDPGEGNTIYF. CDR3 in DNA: TGTGCCAGCAGTGGGTCGGATCCAGGGGAGGGAAACACCATATATTTT.

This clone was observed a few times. The CDR3: CASRQGGSGKLFF. In nucleotides, the CDR3 is TGTGCCAGCAGGCAGGGGGGTTCGGGGAAACTGTTTTTT. The rearrangement joins TRBV6-1 to TRBJ1-4; 7 bases line up with TRBD1. CDR3 length: 13 amino acids. V dropped 6 bases and J dropped 11; count of bases not matched to a gene: 9. Germline lookup yields CDR1 MNHNS and CDR2 SASEGT.